The T cell receptor (beta chain) described here comes from a study of blood T cell repertoires in COVID-19. Across the study: Samples of COVID-19 (acute and convalescent) were obtained from the United States, Italy and Spain.

Under the authors' procedure: Scientists estimated how many nucleated cells there were by amplifying reference gene primers. Profiled with immunoSEQ multiplex PCR; TCRdb holds only in-frame clones, not every one. The DNA gave D and trimming, while V, J and clone size come from that table. The sample shows 250,000 to 300,000 clones, approximately 90% of them seen only once. The TCR sequence derives from a woman aged 45-65 years who had recovered from COVID-19. Sequences were obtained from peripheral blood.

CDR3 coding DNA: TGTGCCAGCAGCTCGGTACAGGGTAGCTTTTCACCCCTCCACTTT. This gives the protein CASSSVQGSFSPLHF. The chain links TRBV7-2 to TRBJ1-6; weak D call: TRBD1 (6 bases). The CDR3 runs to 15 residues. Trimming stripped 4 bases from V and 9 bases from J, with 16 bases between. The V gene's germline CDR1 is SGHTA and CDR2 FQGNSA.